A selection of T cell receptor beta chains follows, all from one sample in a study of blood T cells in healthy people across ages. In TCRdb, the 5' RACE reads were re-called with MiXCR into one record per CDR3 protein. The sample shows 500,000 to 550,000 distinct CDR3 sequences, approximately 25% of them seen only once. These data also formed part of another study, on T cells of mothers and their children.

Sequenced input: blood. These receptors all come from a boy aged 10-17 years in good health. Both conserved end residues are part of each CDR3. D genes are given only for firm matches. Not all rows give a size; the values are once, few, many and, for expanded clones, a class.

J | size | D | V | DNA | CDR3
TRBJ2-2 | few | . | TRBV5-5 | TGTGCCAGCAGCTTGGAAGGGGCGACGAACACCGGGGAGCTGTTTTTT | CASSLEGATNTGELFF
TRBJ1-2 | . | . | TRBV28 | TGTGCCAGCAGAGTATCGCTGGGTGGCTACACCTTC | CASRVSLGGYTF
TRBJ1-6 | few | TRBD1 | TRBV28 | TGTGCCAGCAGTTTATCCACAGGGGGCAATTCACCCCTCCACTTT | CASSLSTGGNSPLHF
TRBJ2-3 | many | TRBD2 | TRBV6-1 | TGTGCCAGCATGTTGGAGGGAGGGACAGATACGCAGTATTTT | CASMLEGGTDTQYF
TRBJ1-5 | few | . | TRBV27 | TGTGCCAGCGGGAGGGCAGCCCCCAATCAGCCCCAGCATTTT | CASGRAAPNQPQHF
TRBJ2-7 | . | TRBD2 | TRBV29-1 | TGCAGCGTTGAAGGGTTCCTAGCGGGGGCCTCCTACGAGCAGTACTTC | CSVEGFLAGASYEQYF
TRBJ2-7 | few | . | TRBV27 | TGTGCCAGCAGTTTATTAGGTGGGTCGCGTGCCGAGCAGTACTTC | CASSLLGGSRAEQYF
TRBJ2-7 | once | . | TRBV7-2 | TGTGCCAGCAGCCCCCGCCTTGTCGGACGGTCCTACGAGCAGTACTTC | CASSPRLVGRSYEQYF
TRBJ2-2 | many | TRBD2 | TRBV9 | TGTGCCAGCAGCGTAACTCCCGGGGGGGACCGGAACACCGGGGAGCTGTTTTTT | CASSVTPGGDRNTGELFF
TRBJ2-1 | . | TRBD2 | TRBV10-3 | TGTGCCATCTCACCCCGCGGAGCGGGAGATCGCAATGAGCAGTTCTTC | CAISPRGAGDRNEQFF
TRBJ2-7 | few | . | TRBV2 | TGTGCCAGCAGTGTGGCCAACTACGAGCAGTACTTC | CASSVANYEQYF
TRBJ1-4 | many | . | TRBV6-4 | TGTGCCAGCACCCCGGGAGGGGGAGTTGCAACTAATGAAAAACTGTTTTTT | CASTPGGGVATNEKLFF
TRBJ1-4 | . | . | TRBV6-5 | TGTGCCAGCAGACCAGAACAGGCCCACAATGAAAAACTGTTTTTT | CASRPEQAHNEKLFF
TRBJ1-2 | . | . | TRBV20-1 | TGCAGTGCTAGCAACCGGGGGGACGGCTACACCTTC | CSASNRGDGYTF
TRBJ2-5 | few | . | TRBV14 | TGTGCCAGCAGCCACGAGGGATGGCGGACCCAGTACTTC | CASSHEGWRTQYF
TRBJ2-3 | . | . | TRBV3-1 | TGTGCCAGCAGCCAAGTTTCTCGGCGGGGCTTAAACTTATCAGATACGCAGTATTTT | CASSQVSRRGLNLSDTQYF
TRBJ2-7 | few | TRBD2 | TRBV29-1 | TGCAGCGCAACGCAGGGAGGGTCCTACGAGCAGTACTTC | CSATQGGSYEQYF
TRBJ2-7 | . | TRBD1 | TRBV28 | TGTGCCAGCAATCGACAGGGGTCCTACGAGCAGTACTTC | CASNRQGSYEQYF
TRBJ2-6 | . | . | TRBV21-1 | TGTGCCAGCAGCAAAGCGACAGGGCCTCCCGAGGCCAACGTCCTGACTTTC | CASSKATGPPEANVLTF
TRBJ2-5 | . | TRBD2 | TRBV6-6 | TGTGCCAGCAGTTACAGGCGGGGGGCCCGGGAGACCCAGTACTTC | CASSYRRGARETQYF
TRBJ2-3 | few | TRBD2 | TRBV12-5 | TGTGCTAGTGGGCCCGCCGGCGGGGGGGCCAAAGATACGCAGTATTTT | CASGPAGGGAKDTQYF
TRBJ2-3 | . | TRBD1 | TRBV28 | TGTGCCAGCAGCTACCTCAGACAGGGGGATAGCACAGATACGCAGTATTTT | CASSYLRQGDSTDTQYF
TRBJ2-5 | . | . | TRBV5-1 | TGCGCCAGCAGCACTTACAGCGGCACCCAAGAGACCCAGTACTTC | CASSTYSGTQETQYF
TRBJ1-4 | . | . | TRBV28 | TGTGCCAGCAGTTATGGAGCGGGGCGGAGTGAAAAACTGTTTTTT | CASSYGAGRSEKLFF
TRBJ2-5 | . | . | TRBV3-1 | TGTGCCAGCAGCCAAGGCGGAGAGTGGACCCAGTACTTC | CASSQGGEWTQYF
TRBJ1-1 | few | . | TRBV20-1 | TGCAGTGCTCCGACAGCCATGAACACTGAAGCTTTCTTT | CSAPTAMNTEAFF
TRBJ2-3 | many | . | TRBV3-1 | TGTGCCAGCAGCCAAGAAGGGCTAGCTCAAATAACAGATACGCAGTATTTT | CASSQEGLAQITDTQYF
TRBJ2-3 | . | . | TRBV12-3/TRBV12-4 | TGTGCCAGCAGTCCCCGGGCGGGTTTGAGCACAGATACGCAGTATTTT | CASSPRAGLSTDTQYF
TRBJ2-5 | . | . | TRBV11-1 | TGTGCCAGCAGCCAGGACGGAGAGAGGGCCCAGTACTTC | CASSQDGERAQYF
TRBJ2-3 | . | . | TRBV27 | TGTGCCAGCAGTCCCCTTGGGCGGGGTTGGAACCTGACTAGCACAGATACGCAGTATTTT | CASSPLGRGWNLTSTDTQYF
TRBJ2-5 | many | . | TRBV10-3 | TGTGCCATCAGTCAACAGGGTTTCGGAGAGACCCAGTACTTC | CAISQQGFGETQYF
TRBJ1-4 | . | . | TRBV7-6 | TGTGCCAGCAGCTCCTGGCAGGAGCAGAATGAAAAACTGTTTTTT | CASSSWQEQNEKLFF
TRBJ2-3 | many | TRBD1 | TRBV6-5 | TGTGCCAGCAGCCCCTGGGACAGTAGCACAGATACGCAGTATTTT | CASSPWDSSTDTQYF
TRBJ2-5 | few | . | TRBV4-1 | TGCGCCAGCAGTCTGAGCGAATCTCAAGAGACCCAGTACTTC | CASSLSESQETQYF
TRBJ2-1 | . | TRBD2 | TRBV6-4 | TGTGCCAGCAGTGACTGGACTAGCGGGAGTAATGAGCAGTTCTTC | CASSDWTSGSNEQFF